This TCR beta chain was recovered during a study of metastatic and nonmetastatic thyroid tumors. With MiXCR, TCRdb reprocessed the PCR reads. The sample consists of 43,000 or so clones, about 4.2% of them appearing once. Every patient underwent thyroid surgery untreated. The ends were cut back, 7 bases at V and 6 bases at J, with 10 bases in the middle. Looked up from germline, CDR1 is MDHEN and CDR2 is SYDVKM. There are 12 residues in the CDR3. The sequenced sample consisted of blood. The sequence was collected from a female donor with papillary thyroid cancer or a benign thyroid nodule (not recorded which). Some clones in this sample may be carry-over from other donors' samples. The J gene is TRBJ1-5, the V gene TRBV28; D gene uncertain. CDR3 in DNA: TGTGCCAGCATGGCAGTGGCTCAGCCCCAGCATTTT. It is translated as CASMAVAQPQHF.